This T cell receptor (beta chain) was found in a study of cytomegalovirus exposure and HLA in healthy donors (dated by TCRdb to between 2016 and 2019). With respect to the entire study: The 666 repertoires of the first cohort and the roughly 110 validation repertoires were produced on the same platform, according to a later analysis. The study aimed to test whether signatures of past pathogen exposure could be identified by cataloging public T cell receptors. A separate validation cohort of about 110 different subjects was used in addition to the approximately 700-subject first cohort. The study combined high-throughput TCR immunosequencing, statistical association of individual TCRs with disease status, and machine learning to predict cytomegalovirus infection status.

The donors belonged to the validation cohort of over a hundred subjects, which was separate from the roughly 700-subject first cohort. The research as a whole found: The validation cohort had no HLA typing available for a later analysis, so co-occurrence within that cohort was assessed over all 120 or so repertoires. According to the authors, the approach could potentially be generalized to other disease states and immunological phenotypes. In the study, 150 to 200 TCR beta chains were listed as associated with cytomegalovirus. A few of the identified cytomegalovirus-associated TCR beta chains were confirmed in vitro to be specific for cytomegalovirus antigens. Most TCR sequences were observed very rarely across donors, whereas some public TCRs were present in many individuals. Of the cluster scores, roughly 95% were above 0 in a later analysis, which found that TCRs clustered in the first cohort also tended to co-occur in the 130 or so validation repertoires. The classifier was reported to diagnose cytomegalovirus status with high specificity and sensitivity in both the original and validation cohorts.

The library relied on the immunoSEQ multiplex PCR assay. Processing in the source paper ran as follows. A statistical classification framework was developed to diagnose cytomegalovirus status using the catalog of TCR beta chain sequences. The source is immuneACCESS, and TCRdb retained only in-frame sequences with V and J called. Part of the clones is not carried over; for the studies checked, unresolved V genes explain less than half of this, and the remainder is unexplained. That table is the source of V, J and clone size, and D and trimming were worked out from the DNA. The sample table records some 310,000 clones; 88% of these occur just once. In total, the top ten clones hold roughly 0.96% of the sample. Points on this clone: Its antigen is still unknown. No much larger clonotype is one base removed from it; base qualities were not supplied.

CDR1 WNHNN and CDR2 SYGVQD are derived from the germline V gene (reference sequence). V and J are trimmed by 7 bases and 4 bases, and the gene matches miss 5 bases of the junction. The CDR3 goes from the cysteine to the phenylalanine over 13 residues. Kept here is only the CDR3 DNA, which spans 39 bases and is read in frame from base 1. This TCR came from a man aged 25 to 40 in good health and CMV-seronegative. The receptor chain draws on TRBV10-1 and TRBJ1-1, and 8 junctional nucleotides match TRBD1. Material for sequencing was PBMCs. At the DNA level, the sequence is TGCGCCAGCACCCTTACAGGGGGCACTGAAGCTTTCTTT. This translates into CASTLTGGTEAFF.